The 11 T cell receptor beta chains below were found in one sample sequenced in a study of blood T cell repertoires in COVID-19. Produced via immunoSEQ multiplex PCR; TCRdb's table is partial and in-frame only. The profile shows under 40,000 clones, about 94% of them singletons. Sequencing was carried out using peripheral blood. Source of these receptors: a human donor with active COVID-19. The donor label of this sample is uncertain.

The chain has TRBV9 and TRBJ2-2, with 11 bases fitting TRBD2. V shed 1 base, J shed 9 bases, and the junction held 5 bases outside the gene matches. In germline, CDR1 is SGDLS, CDR2 YYNGEE. This CDR3 has 15 residues. CDR3 DNA: TGTGCCAGCAGCGTATTAGCGGGAGGGCCTCGGGAGCTGTTTTTT. Translated, it gives CASSVLAGGPRELFF.

This chain joins TRBV4-1 and TRBJ2-1; D may be TRBD2 (5 bases). This CDR3 is 16 amino acids long. Looked up from germline, CDR1 is MGHRA and CDR2 is YSYEKL. Deletions cut 4 bases from V and 3 bases from J, with 16 bases between. The DNA of the CDR3 is TGCGCCAGCAGCCCTCTAGGGAGCGGTATCTACAATGAGCAGTTCTTC. As protein: CASSPLGSGIYNEQFF.

The chain couples TRBV27 to TRBJ2-5; 9 bases fit TRBD1. CDR1 and CDR2 from the germline V gene are MNHEY and SMNVEV (reference sequence). CDR3 length: 13 amino acids. V lost 4 bases, J lost 4 bases, and 1 base stayed unmatched. The DNA of the CDR3 is TGTGCCAGCAGTTCGGGACAGGGAGAGACCCAGTACTTC. Translated: CASSSGQGETQYF.

The chain has TRBV18 and TRBJ2-2; no reliable D call. This CDR3 contains 16 residues. Germline V lookup: CDR1 KGHSH, CDR2 LQKENI. The V gene lost 2 bases and the J gene lost 4 bases, with 14 bases spanning the gap. The CDR3 bases are TGTGCCAGCTCACCAATGGAGAATCGTGGCACCGGGGAGCTGTTTTTT. Its protein is CASSPMENRGTGELFF.

This chain joins TRBV4-1 and TRBJ1-5; no firm D call. The CDR3 spans 14 residues. Trimming removed 4 bases from V and 3 bases from J, with 10 bases in between. CDR1 and CDR2 (germline): MGHRA, YSYEKL. The CDR3 loop reads CASSREWANQPQHF. CDR3 bases: TGCGCCAGCAGCCGAGAATGGGCCAATCAGCCCCAGCATTTT.

This chain connects TRBV2 to TRBJ2-3; TRBD1 might be the D (6 bases). CDR3 length: 14 amino acids. Trimming pared 6 bases from V and 0 bases from J, leaving 10 bases between. Per germline, CDR1 SNHLY and CDR2 FYNNEI. CDR3 DNA: TGTGCCAGCAGAACAGGGTATAGCACAGATACGCAGTATTTT. It is translated as CASRTGYSTDTQYF.

The chain carries TRBV4-3 and TRBJ2-3; 14 nucleotides align to TRBD2. This CDR3 is built from 20 residues. Germline V gene sequence: CDR1 LGHNA, CDR2 YSLEER. With 1 base clipped from V and 5 bases from J, the junction kept 14 bases outside the gene matches. CDR3 sequence (DNA): TGCGCCAGCAGCCAAGTCTCCCCGGGACTAGCGGGAGAGGGTAGAGATACGCAGTATTTT. This translates into CASSQVSPGLAGEGRDTQYF.

The chain joins TRBV9 to TRBJ2-2, with a weak D call TRBD2 (6 bases). V gave up 7 bases and J gave up 5 bases, with 12 bases separating them. Looked up from germline, CDR1 is SGDLS and CDR2 is YYNGEE. The CDR3 extends over 13 amino acids. CDR3: CASGRGGTGELFF. CDR3 nucleotides: TGTGCCAGCGGTCGCGGAGGGACCGGGGAGCTGTTTTTT.

For this clone: A read error may produce the germline difference seen at one junction end. This chain uses TRBV6-6 with TRBJ2-1; TRBD2 is a possible D gene (6 bases). Germline values: CDR1 MNHNY, CDR2 SVGAGI (reference sequence). This CDR3 region has 15 residues. The CDR3 DNA is TGTGCCAGCAGGTTCGTACGGGACTCCAACAATGAGCAGTTCTTC. It yields the protein CASRFVRDSNNEQFF.

This clone was found a few times. Distinct nucleotide sequences in the sample also encode this CDR3. The chain is built from TRBV10-3 and TRBJ2-7; TRBD1 matches at 7 bases. Losses at the gene ends were 0 bases for V and 3 bases for J; bases not matched to a gene: 2. The V gene's germline CDR1 is ENHRY and CDR2 SYGVKD. CDR3 size: 14 residues. For the CDR3, the DNA is TGTGCCATCAGTGAGTCGACAGGGTACTACGAGCAGTACTTC. It codes for CAISESTGYYEQYF.

This clone was counted between two and nine times. The rearrangement uses TRBV6-6 and TRBJ1-6; no clear D. The V gene lost 0 bases and the J gene lost 5 bases, with 5 bases spanning the gap. The CDR3 is 14 amino acids. The V gene's germline CDR1 is MNHNY and CDR2 SVGAGI (reference sequence). The CDR3 loop reads CASSYSEDNSPLHF. DNA of the CDR3: TGTGCCAGCAGTTACTCGGAGGATAATTCACCCCTCCACTTT.